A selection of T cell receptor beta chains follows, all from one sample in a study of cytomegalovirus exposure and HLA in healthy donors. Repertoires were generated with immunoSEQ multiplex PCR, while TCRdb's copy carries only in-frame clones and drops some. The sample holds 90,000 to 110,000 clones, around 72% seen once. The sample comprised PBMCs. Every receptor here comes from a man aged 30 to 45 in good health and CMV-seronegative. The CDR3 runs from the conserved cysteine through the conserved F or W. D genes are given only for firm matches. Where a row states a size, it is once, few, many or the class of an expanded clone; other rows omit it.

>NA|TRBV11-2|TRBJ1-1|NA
TGTGCCAGCAGCTTAGTAACGGGGGTCGAAGCTTTCTTT
CASSLVTGVEAFF
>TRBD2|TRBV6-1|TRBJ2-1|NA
TGTGCCAGCAGTGAAAGGAGACTAGCCGCAACGCTCTACAATGAGCAGTTCTTC
CASSERRLAATLYNEQFF
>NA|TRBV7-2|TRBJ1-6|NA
TGTGCGAGCAGGCAGTCAGGGTCACCCCTCCACTTT
CASRQSGSPLHF
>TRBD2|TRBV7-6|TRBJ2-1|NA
TGTGCCAGCAGCCATCGAGCGGGGGTTAACTCCTACAATGAGCAGTTCTTC
CASSHRAGVNSYNEQFF
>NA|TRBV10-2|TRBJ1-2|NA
TGCGCCAGCGGAAGACAGCTAATTAACTATGGCTACACCTTC
CASGRQLINYGYTF
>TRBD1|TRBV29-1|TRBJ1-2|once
TGCAGCGTACAGGGGAACTATGGCTACACCTTC
CSVQGNYGYTF
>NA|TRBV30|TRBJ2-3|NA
TGTGCCTGGAGTGTAATGCAGGGTACAGATACGCAGTATTTT
CAWSVMQGTDTQYF
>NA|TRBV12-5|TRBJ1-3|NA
TGTGCTAGTGGTGTCCACAGGGACCAACTCTCTGGAAACACCATATATTTT
CASGVHRDQLSGNTIYF
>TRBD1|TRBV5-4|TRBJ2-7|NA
TGTGCCAGCAGCACCCAGGACAGGGCCTACGAGCAGTACTTC
CASSTQDRAYEQYF
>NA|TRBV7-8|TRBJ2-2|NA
TGTGCCAGCAGCTTAAGCAGGCTGGGGGAGCTGTTTTTT
CASSLSRLGELFF
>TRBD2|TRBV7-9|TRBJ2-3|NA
TGTACCAGCAGCTTACTAGCGGGGGGGCCTTCCAACACAGATACGCAGTATTTT
CTSSLLAGGPSNTDTQYF
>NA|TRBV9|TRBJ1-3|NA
TGTGCCAGCAGCGCTCTGGGACAAACTGGAAACACCATATATTTT
CASSALGQTGNTIYF
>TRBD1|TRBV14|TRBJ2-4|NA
TGTGCCAGCAGCCAAGCTTTGCAGGGGGCGGCCAAAAACATTCAGTACTTC
CASSQALQGAAKNIQYF
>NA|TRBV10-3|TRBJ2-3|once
TGTGCCACCGAGGATCCCGCGGAAAACACAGATACGCAGTATTTT
CATEDPAENTDTQYF
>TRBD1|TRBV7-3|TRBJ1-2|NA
TGTGCCAGCAGCTTAATCTATCGGCCGGACAGGGCACAACGGGACTATGGCTACACCTTC
CASSLIYRPDRAQRDYGYTF
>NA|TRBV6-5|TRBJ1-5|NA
TGTGCCAGCGGTAGACAGGTTGGTCAGCCCCAGCATTTT
CASGRQVGQPQHF
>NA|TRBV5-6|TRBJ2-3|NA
TGTGCCAGCAGCTTGCGGACTCCCACAGATACGCAGTATTTT
CASSLRTPTDTQYF
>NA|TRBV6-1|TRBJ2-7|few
TGTGCCAGCAGTGTTCTAGAATCCGAGCAGTACTTC
CASSVLESEQYF
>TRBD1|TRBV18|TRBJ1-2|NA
TGTGCCAGCTCACCCCTAACAGGGGATGGCTACACCTTC
CASSPLTGDGYTF
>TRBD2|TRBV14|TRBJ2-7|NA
TGTGCCAGCAATTTTACCATGTTGGCTAGCGGGAGGGCCCTCGTGGACGAGCAGTACTTC
CASNFTMLASGRALVDEQYF
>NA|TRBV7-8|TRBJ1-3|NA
TGTGCCAGCAGCTTTCCCTCAGCCTCTAGGTCTGGAAACACCATATATTTT
CASSFPSASRSGNTIYF
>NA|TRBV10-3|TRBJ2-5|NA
TGTGCCATCAGTGAGTCTAAGACCCAGTACTTC
CAISESKTQYF
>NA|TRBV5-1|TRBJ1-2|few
TGCGCCAGCAGCTTGCCGTCCAGGGGAGAAGGCTACACCTTC
CASSLPSRGEGYTF
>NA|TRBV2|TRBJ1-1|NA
TGTGCCAGCATTCTCTCCCCCCTCGGAGATGAAGCTTTCTTT
CASILSPLGDEAFF
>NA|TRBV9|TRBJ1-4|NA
TGTGCCAGCAGCGTCCAGGGAAATGAAAAACTGTTTTTT
CASSVQGNEKLFF
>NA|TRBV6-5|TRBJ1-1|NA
TGTGCCAGCAGTACAGGGTTTGAAGCTTTCTTT
CASSTGFEAFF
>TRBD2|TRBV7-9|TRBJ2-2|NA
TGTGCCAGCAGCCTCGCGCTAGCGGGAGTCTCAAACACCGGGGAGCTGTTTTTT
CASSLALAGVSNTGELFF
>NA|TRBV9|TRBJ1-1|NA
TGTGCCAGCAGCGTAGCTGGGGGGATGAATGGTGAAGCTTTCTTT
CASSVAGGMNGEAFF
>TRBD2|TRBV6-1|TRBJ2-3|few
TGTGCCAGCAGTGGGGGACTAGCGGGAGCCGATACGCAGTATTTT
CASSGGLAGADTQYF
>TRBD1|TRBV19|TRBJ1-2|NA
TGTGCCAGCTGGGCTGACAGGGTCGACTATGGCTACACCTTC
CASWADRVDYGYTF
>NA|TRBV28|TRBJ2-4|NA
TGTGCCAGCAGTCCCGCGGCAGCACAAGCCAAAAACATTCAGTACTTC
CASSPAAAQAKNIQYF
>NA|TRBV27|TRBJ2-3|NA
TGTGCCAGCAGTTCAAACCCCAGGGCAGATACGCAGTATTTT
CASSSNPRADTQYF
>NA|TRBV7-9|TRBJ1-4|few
TGTGCCAGCAGCCCCCCGGGAGTTATGGGGGAAAAACTGTTTTTT
CASSPPGVMGEKLFF
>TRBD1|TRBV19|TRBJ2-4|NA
TGTGCCAGTAGTATAGTGGGACAGGACAAAAACATTCAGTACTTC
CASSIVGQDKNIQYF
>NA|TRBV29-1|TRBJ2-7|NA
TGCAGCGCTTGGACAGACTACGAGCAGTACTTC
CSAWTDYEQYF
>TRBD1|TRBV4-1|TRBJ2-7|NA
TGCGCCAGCAGCCACCAACCGGGACAGGGGGAATACGAGCAGTACTTC
CASSHQPGQGEYEQYF
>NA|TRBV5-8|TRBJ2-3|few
TGTGCCAGCAGCTTGGACAGCTACACAGATACGCAGTATTTT
CASSLDSYTDTQYF
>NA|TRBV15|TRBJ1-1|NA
TGTGCCACCAGCAGAGATCAGGTGTACACTGAAGCTTTCTTT
CATSRDQVYTEAFF
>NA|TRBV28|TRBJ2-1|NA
TGTGCCAGCAGTTTAACGCGAGGGGGGGCCCACAATGAGCAGTTCTTC
CASSLTRGGAHNEQFF
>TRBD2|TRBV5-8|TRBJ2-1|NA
TGTGCCAGCGGTTACCTAGCGGGCCTGTACAATGAGCAGTTCTTC
CASGYLAGLYNEQFF
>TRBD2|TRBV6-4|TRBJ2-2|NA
TGTGCCAGCAGTGAAGAGCGGGATGTGAACACCGGGGAGCTGTTTTTT
CASSEERDVNTGELFF
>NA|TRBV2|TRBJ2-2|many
TGTGCCAGCAGTGACGACACCGGGGAGCTGTTTTTT
CASSDDTGELFF
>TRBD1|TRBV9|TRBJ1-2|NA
TGTGCCAGCAGTCATGCGACAGGGACTAACTATGGCTACACCTTC
CASSHATGTNYGYTF
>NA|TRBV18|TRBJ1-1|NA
TGTGCCAGCTCACCTCCCCGGGGACACCAGAACACTGAAGCTTTCTTT
CASSPPRGHQNTEAFF
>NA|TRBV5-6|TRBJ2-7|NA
TGTGCCAGCAGCTTGGGGTTAGGAGGGACCGAGCAGTACTTC
CASSLGLGGTEQYF
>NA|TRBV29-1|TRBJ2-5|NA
TGCAGCGTTGAATATGGGGACATCCAAGAGACCCAGTACTTC
CSVEYGDIQETQYF
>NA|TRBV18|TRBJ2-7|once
TGTGCCAGCTCACCTCAGCCAGGGTCCTACGAGCAGTACTTC
CASSPQPGSYEQYF
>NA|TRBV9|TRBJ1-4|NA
TGTGCCAGCAGCGTAGAAGGTGGACACGGAAATGAAAAACTGTTTTTT
CASSVEGGHGNEKLFF
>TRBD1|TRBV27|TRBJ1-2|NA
TGTGCCAGCAGTTTCTCAGGGGGAGGAGACTATGGCTACACCTTC
CASSFSGGGDYGYTF
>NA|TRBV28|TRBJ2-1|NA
TGTGCCAGCTCTACCAGCGGAAGCTCCTACAATGAGCAGTTCTTC
CASSTSGSSYNEQFF
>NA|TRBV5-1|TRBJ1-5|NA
TGCGCCAGCAGTATGGGTGGAGAACAGCCCCAGCATTTT
CASSMGGEQPQHF
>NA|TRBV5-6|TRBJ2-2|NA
TGTGCCAGCAGCTTGGGGCCCGGGGAGCTGTTTTTT
CASSLGPGELFF
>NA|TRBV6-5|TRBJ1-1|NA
TGTGCCAGCAGTCTGATGACAGGAGACACTGAAGCTTTCTTT
CASSLMTGDTEAFF
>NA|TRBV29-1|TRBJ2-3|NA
TGCAGCGCATACCAGGTGGATACGCAGTATTTT
CSAYQVDTQYF
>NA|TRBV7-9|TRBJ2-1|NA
TGTTCCAGCAGCTTAACGGGGGGCCATCAGAATGAGCAGTTCTTC
CSSSLTGGHQNEQFF
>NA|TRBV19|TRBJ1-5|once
TGTGCCAGTACCACCTGGGGGAGGGGAAATCAGCCCCAGCATTTT
CASTTWGRGNQPQHF
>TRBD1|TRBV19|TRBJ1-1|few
TGTGCCAGTCAGATGACAGGGGAGGGTTCTGCTGAAGCTTTCTTT
CASQMTGEGSAEAFF